This T cell receptor (beta chain) emerged from a study of blood T cell repertoires in COVID-19 (dated by TCRdb to about 2020). For context, the study as a whole: Collaborator samples came from the United States, Italy and Spain and covered acute and convalescent phases of COVID-19. The material from the prospective study consisted of cDNA or gDNA derived from T cells, B-cell-depleted T cells, or PBMCs. Deeply sampled blood TCRbeta repertoires from subjects exposed to, actively infected with, or recovered from COVID-19 were included in the dataset. A freely available public database, intended as a resource for researchers studying the immune response to SARS-CoV-2, is where the repertoires were released. The samples were drawn from two sources: the first 160 participants of the ongoing ImmuneRACE study, and fewer than 1,500 subjects contributed by 6 global collaborators. Nearly every sample came with metadata listing a de-identified subject ID, COVID-19 status, age in years and sex. HLA class I and class II types, where available, came from metadata supplied by the sample provider rather than from assay-based typing. The study at large found these results: The quantity of clinical and demographic metadata differed by source and by participant and was supplied without curation.

CDR1 and CDR2, per the germline V gene (reference sequence), are DFQATT and SNEGSKA. At the junction V is shortened by 5 bases and J by 3 bases; bases outside the gene matches: 1. The CDR3, cysteine through phenylalanine, is 11 amino acids long. Only CDR3 DNA remains: 33 bases, in frame from the first base. Notes on this clone: No cognate antigen has been identified for it. There are no base qualities to consult, and no much larger clone falls within one base.

Each collaborating institution followed its own protocols to collect whole blood in K2EDTA tubes. For TCRbeta analysis, collaborators shipped samples as frozen whole blood, isolated PBMCs, or DNA extracted from either of those sample types. The immunoSEQ Assay, a bias-controlled multiplex PCR, was used to amplify TCRbeta CDR3 regions from genomic DNA. Concerning the study's data processing: The number of nucleated cells in each sample was estimated from the amplification of reference gene primers within the assay. Sequence reads were collapsed and filtered to measure the absolute abundance of every unique TCRbeta CDR3 rearrangement. For each sample, productive Simpson clonality was calculated by taking the square root of Simpson's diversity index across productive rearrangements. TCRdb took over this immuneACCESS table, retaining in-frame rearrangements with V and J assigned. Such tables are incomplete; in checked studies, under half of the missing clones stem from an unresolved V gene, and the remainder is unexplained. Clone size and V and J calls were adopted from that table, with D and trimming inferred from the DNA. The sample table contains around 67,000 clones; only one count was recorded for just under 85% of them. The ten largest clones add up to less than 45% of the sample.

What was sequenced was peripheral blood. The chain is encoded by TRBV20-1 joined to TRBJ2-7, and 7 bases in between align with TRBD1. The source is a man between 70 and 80 years old with acute or convalescent COVID-19. The CDR3 in this case is CSAGTDYEQYF. Here is the DNA: TGCAGTGCTGGGACAGACTACGAGCAGTACTTC.